One TCR beta chain is described in this entry. As yet, its antigen is unknown. The repertoire was sequenced with immunoSEQ multiplex PCR; TCRdb's copy has only in-frame clones and lacks some. The repertoire holds over 95,000 clones, approximately 90% seen once, with about 8.1% in the top ten. The data are from a study of T cell responses to AZD1222 COVID-19 vaccine. Whole-study findings and limits: Spike-specific TCR breadth and depth both grew after two AZD1222 doses. The number of AZD1222 recipients seropositive at baseline was only six. Repertoire sampling was restricted to post-peak T cell response timepoints. Clonal diversity may have been underestimated in mostly white British donors.

V gave up 7 bases and J gave up 5 bases; unmatched junction bases: 8. Looked up from germline, CDR1 is SGHVS and CDR2 is FNYEAQ. This CDR3 comprises 15 residues. This receptor was taken from an adult who received the AZD1222 COVID-19 vaccine. This sample comprised peripheral blood, obtained 28 days after the second AZD1222 dose. The chain couples TRBV7-6 to TRBJ2-1, with 10 bases matching TRBD1. CDR3 nucleotide sequence: TGTGCCAGCACCCCTGGGGACAGGGGAGACAATGAGCAGTTCTTC. Protein: CASTPGDRGDNEQFF.